This TCR beta chain was captured by sequencing in a study of patients and donors after allogeneic stem cell transplantation. V gave up 8 bases and J gave up 2 bases; unmatched junction bases: 18. Germline-derived CDR1 and CDR2 are SGHRS and YFSETQ. The CDR3 covers 17 residues. This clonotype was observed many times. TCRdb redid the calling of the RT-PCR reads with MiXCR, one entry per CDR3 protein. The sample consists of 900,000 to 1,000,000 distinct CDR3 sequences, about 20% of them appearing once. This chain joins TRBV5-1 and TRBJ2-7, with 8 bases identical to TRBD1. This receptor was identified in a human donor who was either an allogeneic HSCT recipient or a stem cell or donor lymphocyte infusion donor (not recorded which). It is not recorded whose cells these are; they may come from a transplant donor. The sample was blood, either unsorted or a sorted T cell fraction (not recorded which). The CDR3 DNA follows: TGCGCCAGACGCCCACGGACAGGGACATCCACCCCCTACGAGCAGTACTTC. It yields the protein CARRPRTGTSTPYEQYF.